The 3 T cell receptor beta chains in this list originate from one sample, sequenced in a study of beta chain features in type 1 diabetes. Findings and caveats of the study: Within each of all four CD4+ subsets, Type 1 diabetes patients had TCRB CDR3s that were moderately but significantly shorter.

Sequencing targeted expressed TCRB transcripts, as all isolated RNA had been reverse transcribed. Sequenced by immunoSEQ multiplex PCR; TCRdb stores in-frame clones only, minus some. The table has 300,000 or so clones, around 9.7% seen once. No antigen has been assigned to these receptors. Sequencing used central memory CD4+ T cells from blood. Receptors originate from a man aged 25 to 40 with type 1 diabetes.

In this sample, this clone turned up many times. This sequence joins TRBV9 and TRBJ2-5, with a weak D call TRBD2 (6 bases). V was trimmed by 3 bases and J by 5 bases, leaving 8 bases between them. Germline V gene data show CDR1 as SGDLS and CDR2 as YYNGEE. The CDR3 runs 12 residues. Written as DNA, the CDR3 is TGTGCCAGCAGCGACGCGGGGGAGACCCAGTACTTC. As protein: CASSDAGETQYF.

CDR3: CASSVGQATYEQYF. The DNA of the CDR3 is TGCGCCAGCAGCGTGGGACAGGCCACCTACGAGCAGTACTTC. The V call is TRBV5-1, the J call TRBJ2-7; 8 bases agree with TRBD1. With 4 bases clipped from V and 2 bases from J, the junction kept 5 bases outside the gene matches. The CDR3 totals 14 residues. Germline V lookup: CDR1 SGHRS, CDR2 YFSETQ.

In this sample, this clone turned up a few times. This chain links TRBV18 with TRBJ2-4; 7 nucleotides align to TRBD1. Germline values: CDR1 KGHSH, CDR2 LQKENI. This CDR3 spans 15 amino acids. The trim removed 8 bases at V and 1 base at J, leaving 8 bases unmatched. The CDR3 DNA reads TGTGCCAGCGTCAAACTACAGGGGGCCAAAAACATTCAGTACTTC. It codes for CASVKLQGAKNIQYF.